This T cell receptor beta chain appears in the sequencing data of a study of cytomegalovirus exposure and HLA in healthy donors. Study observations and caveats: Among TCR beta chains, those listed as cytomegalovirus-associated numbered over 150.

Profiling relied on immunoSEQ multiplex PCR, and the TCRdb table lists in-frame clones only, not all of them. This sample yields 130,000 to 150,000 clones, of which 86% are seen a single time; about 2.8% belongs to the top ten. A remark on this clone: The antigen remains undetermined.

The CDR3 spans 17 residues. V was cut by 4 bases and J by 0 bases, with 19 bases left in between. Per the germline V gene, CDR1 is MGHRA and CDR2 is YSYEKL. Sequencing used PBMCs. The sequence came from a young man in good health and CMV-seronegative. V gene TRBV4-1 combines with J gene TRBJ2-7; a possible D gene is TRBD2 (6 bases). CDR3 coding DNA: TGCGCCAGCAGCCTCCGGGACTCTAAAAGTTCCTCCTACGAGCAGTACTTC. As protein: CASSLRDSKSSSYEQYF.